This T cell receptor (beta chain) was sequenced for a study of human T cells and chemical hapten exposure. TCRdb used MiXCR to reprocess the RACE reads, holding one entry per CDR3 protein. The repertoire consists of 90,000 to 110,000 distinct CDR3 sequences, with roughly a tenth occurring once and the leading ten covering 2.5% to 3.5%. In germline, CDR1 is MGHRA, CDR2 YSYEKL. Trimming removed 6 bases from V and 1 base from J; junction bases left unmatched: 7. This CDR3 is built from 16 residues. Time point meaning: patch test 2, 6 weeks after DPC sensitization. Stated treatment: therapeutic diphenylcyclopropenone sensitization with weekly scalp DPC.

Source: whole blood, taken in connection with sensitization to the hapten diphenylcyclopropenone (DPC). The J gene is TRBJ2-3, the V gene TRBV4-1, with 10 bases aligning to TRBD2. The sequence was collected from a middle-aged woman with alopecia areata. Some clones in this sample may be carry-over from other donors' samples. Here the CDR3 reads CASSHRLAGGTDTQYF. For the CDR3, the DNA is TGCGCCAGCAGTCACCGTCTAGCGGGGGGCACAGATACGCAGTATTTT.